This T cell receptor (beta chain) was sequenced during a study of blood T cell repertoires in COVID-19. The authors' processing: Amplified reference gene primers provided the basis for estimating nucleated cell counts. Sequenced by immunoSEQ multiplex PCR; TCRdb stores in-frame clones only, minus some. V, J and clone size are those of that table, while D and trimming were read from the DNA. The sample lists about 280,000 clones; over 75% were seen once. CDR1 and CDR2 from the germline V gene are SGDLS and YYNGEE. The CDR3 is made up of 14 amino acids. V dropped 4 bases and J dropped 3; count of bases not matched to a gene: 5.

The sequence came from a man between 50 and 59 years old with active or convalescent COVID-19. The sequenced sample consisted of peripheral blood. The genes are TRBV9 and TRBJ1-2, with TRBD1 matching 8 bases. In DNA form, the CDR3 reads TGTGCCAGCAGCTCCAGGACAGGGCACTATGGCTACACCTTC. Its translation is CASSSRTGHYGYTF.